Below, 20 T cell receptor beta chains from the same sample are listed, as sequenced in a study of Ad26.COV2.S vaccination and SARS-CoV-2 variants. Noted treatment: some 19 received Ad26.COV2.S at low or high dose, single or two shots; 5 received placebo; per-sample allocation not given. Sampling was done on day 63 after the first vaccine or placebo injection. The assay was immunoSEQ multiplex PCR, and TCRdb's table has in-frame clones only and misses some. Of 300,000 to 500,000 clones in the sample, more than 85% were seen once. The input for sequencing was peripheral blood, taken in a trial of Ad26.COV2.S vaccine versus placebo. Receptors originate from a person aged 18-60 years who received the Ad26.COV2.S COVID-19 vaccine or a placebo.

The rearrangement joins TRBV30 to TRBJ2-5, with 7 bases lining up with TRBD2. V dropped 0 bases and J dropped 3; count of bases not matched to a gene: 1. CDR1 is GTSNPN and CDR2 is SVGIG in the germline V gene (reference sequence). The CDR3 consists of 13 residues. CDR3 sequence (DNA): TGTGCCTGGAGTGTAAGCGGGGAAGAGACCCAGTACTTC. Protein product: CAWSVSGEETQYF.

The chain's CDR3 is CASSLVPGTGTEAFF. The CDR3 bases are TGTGCCAGCAGCTTAGTCCCCGGGACAGGGACTGAAGCTTTCTTT. This sequence joins TRBV13 and TRBJ1-1, with 9 bases aligning to TRBD1. Germline trimming cut 1 base from V and 5 bases from J; bases unmatched to any gene: 5. Per the germline V gene, CDR1 is PRHDT and CDR2 is FYEKMQ (reference sequence). There are 15 residues in the CDR3.

CDR3 bases: TGTGCCAGCAGCGCTAACCAGGGGGCTTTGACTGAAGCTTTCTTT. It encodes CASSANQGALTEAFF. The V and J genes are TRBV7-8 and TRBJ1-1, with 8 nucleotides matching TRBD1. From germline, CDR1 is SGHVS and CDR2 FQNEAQ. CDR3 length: 15 amino acids. The V segment lost 5 bases and the J segment 5 bases; nucleotides outside the gene matches: 10.

The chain recombines TRBV7-2 with TRBJ1-5; weak D call: TRBD1 (6 bases). The germline V and J ends were trimmed by 1 base and 0 bases, with 10 bases remaining between them. Germline V gene sequence: CDR1 SGHTA, CDR2 FQGNSA. CDR3 length: 16 residues. As DNA, the CDR3 is TGTGCCAGCAGCTTAGTAGGGGGGTTTAGCAATCAGCCCCAGCATTTT. Protein sequence: CASSLVGGFSNQPQHF. The variable domain in full, completed from reference TRBV7-2 and TRBJ1-5, reads GAGVSQSPSNKVTEKGKDVELRCDPISGHTALYWYRQSLGQGLEFLIYFQGNSAPDKSGLPSDRFSAERTGGSVSTLTIQRTQQEDSAVYLCASSLVGGFSNQPQHFGDGTRLSIL.

The V and J genes are TRBV6-6 and TRBJ1-6; 7 bases are a match to TRBD1. The junction had 7 bases not matched to a gene; V was cut back by 6 bases and J by 5 bases. The CDR3 extends over 15 amino acids. Germline V gene data show CDR1 as MNHNY and CDR2 as SVGAGI (reference sequence). The CDR3, as DNA: TGTGCCAGCAGCCCACCCGACAGGGATAATTCACCCCTCCACTTT. Its protein product is CASSPPDRDNSPLHF.

This clone was recorded once. The chain uses TRBV10-2 and TRBJ1-1; D might be TRBD1 (6 bases). The V end lost 6 bases, the J end lost 1 base, and 12 bases lay between the germline ends. Germline lookup yields CDR1 WSHSY and CDR2 SAAADI. This CDR3 contains 14 residues. CDR3 region: CASRIGTQNTEAFF. In DNA form, the CDR3 reads TGCGCCAGCAGAATCGGGACACAGAACACTGAAGCTTTCTTT.

The chain joins TRBV7-2 to TRBJ1-2, with D hard to call. The germline gives CDR1 SGHTA, CDR2 FQGNSA. The CDR3 loop spans 13 amino acids. Trimming took 5 bases from V and 5 from J, leaving 12 bases between them. CDR3 bases: TGTGCCAGCAGCCCCAAGGGAGGGTATGGCTACACCTTC. It encodes CASSPKGGYGYTF. Combining the CDR3 with reference TRBV7-2 and TRBJ1-2 gives the whole variable domain GAGVSQSPSNKVTEKGKDVELRCDPISGHTALYWYRQSLGQGLEFLIYFQGNSAPDKSGLPSDRFSAERTGGSVSTLTIQRTQQEDSAVYLCASSPKGGYGYTFGSGTRLTVV.

The CDR3 region is CASSKRGYRETGELFF. As DNA, the CDR3 is TGTGCCAGCAGCAAGCGGGGGTACCGAGAAACCGGGGAGCTGTTTTTT. The chain uses TRBV11-2 and TRBJ2-2, with 8 bases identical to TRBD2. Germline lookup yields CDR1 SGHAT and CDR2 FQNNGV. The CDR3 has 16 residues. V gave up 5 bases and J gave up 5 bases; unmatched junction bases: 10.

The sample holds one count of this clone. The chain couples TRBV7-8 to TRBJ2-7, with D uncertain. The CDR3 covers 13 residues. Germline loops: CDR1 SGHVS, CDR2 FQNEAQ. V lost 2 bases, J lost 4 bases, and 9 bases lay in between. CDR3 loop: CASSLRTGYEQYF. The CDR3 region has the DNA TGTGCCAGCAGCTTAAGGACCGGATACGAGCAGTACTTC.

V usage is TRBV5-1 and J usage is TRBJ1-1; 7 bases fit TRBD1. V trimming: 2 bases; J trimming: 7 bases; junction bases outside the gene matches: 2. The germline CDR1 and CDR2 sequences are SGHRS and YFSETQ. The CDR3 length is 12 residues. CDR3 loop: CASSFRGVEAFF. As DNA, the CDR3 is TGCGCCAGCAGCTTCAGGGGGGTTGAAGCTTTCTTT.

The chain links TRBV3-1 (or the pseudogene TRBV3-2) to TRBJ2-2; TRBD2 aligns across 9 bases. The CDR3 covers 16 residues. Germline values: CDR1 LGHDT, CDR2 YNNKEL (reference sequence). J lost 0 bases, V lost 4 bases, and 3 bases had no gene match. CDR3 DNA sequence: TGTGCCAGCAGCCTAGCGGGGGCCCCGAACACCGGGGAGCTGTTTTTT. Translated: CASSLAGAPNTGELFF.

CDR3: CATSREEGLALLNTGELFF. Here the CDR3 DNA reads TGTGCCACCAGCAGAGAAGAGGGACTAGCGCTTCTCAACACCGGGGAGCTGTTTTTT. The chain employs TRBV15 and TRBJ2-2; 10 bases align to TRBD2. V gave up 0 bases and J gave up 2 bases; unmatched junction bases: 9. The CDR3 runs 19 residues. Germline-derived CDR1 and CDR2 are LNHNV and YYDKDF (reference sequence).

The V gene is TRBV20-1, the J gene TRBJ1-2; D unresolved. Deletions cut 8 bases from V and 6 bases from J, with 10 bases between. Germline V CDR1 and CDR2: DFQATT, SNEGSKA (reference sequence). CDR3 length: 10 amino acids. The DNA for the CDR3 is TGCAGTCCCTCGCTGGATGGCTACACCTTC. Its protein is CSPSLDGYTF.

The V gene is TRBV7-9, the J gene TRBJ2-3; TRBD1 might be the D (6 bases). This CDR3 is built from 14 residues. V was pared by 1 base and J by 3 bases, with 8 bases between. CDR1 is SEHNR, CDR2 FQNEAQ, per germline (reference sequence). The CDR3: CASSLDRATDTQYF. CDR3 DNA sequence: TGTGCCAGCAGCTTAGACAGGGCGACAGATACGCAGTATTTT.

The chain recombines TRBV5-1 with TRBJ1-1, with a possible D match to TRBD1 (6 bases). V gave up 0 bases and J gave up 13 bases, with 19 bases separating them. The length of the CDR3 is 14 residues. Germline V gives CDR1 SGHRS, CDR2 YFSETQ. Here the CDR3 DNA reads TGCGCCAGCAGCTTGGCAGGGGCAGTCTCTAGGGTTTTCTTT. This sequence encodes CASSLAGAVSRVFF.

The chain couples TRBV5-1 to TRBJ2-7; perhaps TRBD2 as D (6 bases). Per germline, CDR1 SGHRS and CDR2 YFSETQ. The CDR3 is 13 amino acids. Trimming took 4 bases from V and 5 from J, leaving 13 bases between them. CDR3 in DNA: TGCGCCAGCAGCCCCGGGAGACCTGACGAGCAGTACTTC. It translates to CASSPGRPDEQYF.

The chain links TRBV18 to TRBJ2-7, with TRBD1 as a possible D gene (6 bases). This CDR3 contains 18 residues. Germline assignment: CDR1 KGHSH and CDR2 LQKENI. The ends were cut back, 2 bases at V and 2 bases at J, with 22 bases in the middle. CDR3 amino acids: CASSPDLQSGVIPYEQYF. The DNA of the CDR3 is TGTGCCAGCTCACCAGACCTTCAGTCAGGGGTAATCCCCTACGAGCAGTACTTC. Drawing the rest from reference TRBV18 and TRBJ2-7, the complete variable domain is NAGVMQNPRHLVRRRGQEARLRCSPMKGHSHVYWYRQLPEEGLKFMVYLQKENIIDESGMPKERFSAEFPKEGPSILRIQQVVRGDSAAYFCASSPDLQSGVIPYEQYFGPGTRLTVT.

This chain joins TRBV5-4 and TRBJ1-2; TRBD1 aligns across 10 bases. The J segment lost 4 bases and the V segment lost 4 bases, leaving 16 bases of the junction unmatched. The CDR3 runs to 18 residues. Germline V gives CDR1 SGHNT, CDR2 YYREEE (reference sequence). The CDR3 loop reads CASSIGPTTGGAGYGYTF. CDR3 coding DNA: TGTGCCAGCAGCATCGGACCGACGACAGGGGGCGCCGGCTATGGCTACACCTTC.

This clone was found a few times. The chain couples TRBV30 to TRBJ1-3; D possibly corresponds to TRBD1 (5 bases). Deletions cut 0 bases from V and 0 bases from J, with 12 bases between. The CDR3 totals 16 residues. Looked up from germline, CDR1 is GTSNPN and CDR2 is SVGIG (reference sequence). The CDR3 here is CAWSVGDSFSGNTIYF. In DNA, the CDR3 is TGTGCCTGGAGTGTTGGAGACAGCTTCTCTGGAAACACCATATATTTT.

The chain has TRBV30 and TRBJ1-4; unclear D gene. The germline V and J ends were trimmed by 3 bases and 3 bases, with 17 bases remaining between them. CDR1 and CDR2 (germline): GTSNPN, SVGIG (reference sequence). The CDR3 length is 16 residues. The CDR3 nucleotides are TGTGCCTGGAGCGGCCCCCTATATCGCCCTAATGAAAAACTGTTTTTT. Protein: CAWSGPLYRPNEKLFF.